This is a list of T cell receptor beta chains from one sample in a study of T cell responses to AZD1222 COVID-19 vaccine. The protocol was immunoSEQ multiplex PCR, while the TCRdb copy is restricted to in-frame clones and leaves out a portion. The sample includes more than 110,000 clones, 80% to 95% seen only once; the top ten take 3% to 4%. The sequences come from peripheral blood, collected 28 days after the second AZD1222 dose. The receptors stem from an adult who received the AZD1222 COVID-19 vaccine. Each CDR3 is given with its conserved first and last residue. D genes are given only for firm matches. The listing skips clone size in some rows; elsewhere it reads once, few, many or a size class.

j_call v_call d_call clone_size cdr3_length cdr3_aa cdr3_nt
TRBJ1-3 TRBV7-8 . . 15 CASSSTASSGNTIYF TGTGCCAGCAGCTCCACAGCTTCCTCTGGAAACACCATATATTTT
TRBJ1-5 TRBV29-1 TRBD1 . 15 CSVVYGTGGNQPQHF TGCAGCGTTGTTTATGGGACAGGGGGCAATCAGCCCCAGCATTTT
TRBJ2-7 TRBV19 . . 13 CASSITHFKEQYF TGTGCCAGTAGTATAACCCACTTTAAGGAGCAGTACTTC
TRBJ2-7 TRBV10-2 TRBD1 . 15 CASSDGTGGSYEQYF TGCGCCAGCAGTGACGGGACAGGGGGCTCATACGAGCAGTACTTC
TRBJ2-3 TRBV5-6 . . 17 CASRATVGALVPDTQYF TGTGCCAGCAGGGCAACCGTAGGGGCGCTCGTGCCAGATACGCAGTATTTT
TRBJ1-1 TRBV2 TRBD1 . 13 CASRATGGTEAFF TGTGCCAGCAGAGCGACAGGGGGCACTGAAGCTTTCTTT
TRBJ2-3 TRBV5-8 TRBD1 . 14 CASKRTGPTDTQYF TGTGCCAGCAAAAGGACAGGGCCCACAGATACGCAGTATTTT
TRBJ1-2 TRBV6-1 . . 14 CASSEDNGNYGYTF TGTGCCAGCAGTGAAGACAATGGTAACTATGGCTACACCTTC
TRBJ1-2 TRBV27 . . 14 CASSPNRDKYGYTF TGTGCCAGCAGTCCCAACCGGGACAAGTATGGCTACACCTTC
TRBJ2-1 TRBV5-6 . few 14 CASSATVGYNEQFF TGTGCCAGCAGCGCAACGGTCGGTTACAATGAGCAGTTCTTC
TRBJ2-7 TRBV7-9 TRBD1 . 11 CASSSTGQQYF TGTGCCAGCAGCTCGACAGGGCAGCAGTACTTC
TRBJ2-7 TRBV11-2 . once 13 CASSLSAGPEQYF TGTGCCAGCAGCTTGAGTGCGGGGCCCGAGCAGTACTTC
TRBJ1-6 TRBV7-3 . . 15 CASSLNPGGDSPLHF TGTGCCAGCAGCTTAAATCCCGGCGGTGATTCACCCCTCCACTTT
TRBJ2-3 TRBV6-4 . . 15 CASSEHSLSTDTQYF TGTGCCAGCAGTGAACATAGCCTGAGCACAGATACGCAGTATTTT
TRBJ2-7 TRBV6-5 . once 14 CASSADRFGYEQYF TGTGCCAGCAGCGCCGACAGGTTTGGCTACGAGCAGTACTTC
TRBJ2-1 TRBV18 TRBD1 . 14 CASSPDRGKNEQFF TGTGCCAGCTCACCGGACAGGGGGAAGAATGAGCAGTTCTTC
TRBJ2-1 TRBV11-2 TRBD1 . 15 CASSLDQGQGLEQFF TGTGCCAGCAGCTTAGACCAAGGACAGGGGTTGGAACAGTTCTTC
TRBJ2-3 TRBV29-1 . . 15 CSVEFLVADLDTQYF TGCAGCGTTGAGTTTTTAGTAGCGGATCTGGATACGCAGTATTTT
TRBJ2-7 TRBV4-2 TRBD1 . 15 CASSPDRGGSYEQYF TGTGCCAGCAGCCCGGACAGGGGGGGCTCCTACGAGCAGTACTTC
TRBJ2-2 TRBV2 . . 15 CASSFDRVWEGELFF TGTGCCAGCAGTTTCGACAGAGTCTGGGAAGGGGAGCTGTTTTTT
TRBJ2-3 TRBV6-5 . . 14 CASSHDRLSDTQYF TGTGCCAGCAGTCACGACAGGCTGTCGGATACGCAGTATTTT
TRBJ1-1 TRBV2 TRBD1 . 11 CASSLRGQAFF TGTGCCAGCAGTCTGAGGGGGCAAGCTTTCTTT
TRBJ1-5 TRBV28 . . 13 CASSHPGHQPQHF TGTGCCAGCAGTCACCCGGGCCATCAGCCCCAGCATTTT
TRBJ1-5 TRBV6-4 . . 13 CASSREMRQPQHF TGTGCCAGCAGCCGCGAAATGCGGCAGCCCCAGCATTTT
TRBJ1-1 TRBV13 . . 17 CASSLVIPGPIDTEAFF TGTGCCAGCAGCTTAGTGATTCCCGGGCCGATAGACACTGAAGCTTTCTTT
TRBJ2-3 TRBV6-5 . . 15 CASSYRLASTDTQYF TGTGCCAGCAGTTATCGGCTAGCTAGCACAGATACGCAGTATTTT
TRBJ1-2 TRBV4-3 . . 17 CASSQAPAEGTDYGYTF TGCGCCAGCAGCCAAGCCCCCGCTGAAGGGACGGACTATGGCTACACCTTC
TRBJ1-2 TRBV28 . medium-sized 11 CASSFIGGYTF TGTGCCAGCAGTTTTATCGGTGGCTACACCTTC
TRBJ1-2 TRBV18 . once 15 CASSDSGYSNYGYTF TGTGCCAGCTCGGACTCAGGGTATTCTAACTATGGCTACACCTTC
TRBJ1-2 TRBV5-4 . . 11 CASSSRDGYTF TGTGCCAGCAGCTCGCGGGATGGCTACACCTTC
TRBJ1-2 TRBV18 . . 13 CASQGGGRYGYTF TGTGCCAGCCAAGGCGGGGGGCGTTATGGCTACACCTTC
TRBJ1-2 TRBV5-1 TRBD1 . 15 CASSLETGTGIGYTF TGCGCCAGCAGCTTGGAAACCGGGACAGGGATCGGCTACACCTTC
TRBJ2-3 TRBV28 . . 11 CASSSPDTQYF TGTGCCAGCAGTTCCCCAGATACGCAGTATTTT
TRBJ2-7 TRBV15 . . 15 CATSPRSGKNYEQYF TGTGCCACCAGCCCTAGGTCAGGGAAGAATTACGAGCAGTACTTC
TRBJ1-2 TRBV6-5 . . 14 CASQEGGSNYGYTF TGTGCCAGCCAGGAGGGTGGATCTAACTATGGCTACACCTTC
TRBJ1-5 TRBV28 . . 14 CASLEGGEGQPQHF TGTGCCAGCTTAGAGGGCGGGGAGGGACAGCCCCAGCATTTT
TRBJ2-2 TRBV27 TRBD2 . 17 CASSSTGREGHTGELFF TGTGCCAGCAGCTCCACGGGGCGGGAGGGCCACACCGGGGAGCTGTTTTTT
TRBJ2-1 TRBV19 TRBD2 . 15 CASSLTSGRDNEQFF TGTGCCAGTAGTCTGACTAGCGGGAGAGATAATGAGCAGTTCTTC
TRBJ1-2 TRBV5-5 . . 15 CASSGPGLGADGYTF TGTGCCAGCAGCGGTCCGGGCCTTGGCGCGGATGGCTACACCTTC
TRBJ1-5 TRBV6-5 TRBD1 . 15 CASSPGQTSNQPQHF TGTGCCAGCAGTCCGGGACAGACTAGCAATCAGCCCCAGCATTTT
TRBJ2-2 TRBV5-1 TRBD2 . 16 CASSLFRLADTGELFF TGCGCCAGCAGCTTATTCAGACTAGCCGACACCGGGGAGCTGTTTTTT
TRBJ1-5 TRBV28 . . 12 CASSPIEPPQHF TGTGCCAGCAGCCCAATAGAGCCGCCCCAGCATTTT
TRBJ2-1 TRBV7-2 TRBD2 . 16 CASSFRVGRGSGEQFF TGTGCCAGCAGCTTTCGTGTCGGGAGGGGATCCGGTGAGCAGTTCTTC
TRBJ1-1 TRBV12-3/TRBV12-4 TRBD1 . 13 CASRGTGTTEAFF TGTGCCAGCAGGGGGACAGGGACCACTGAAGCTTTCTTT
TRBJ2-5 TRBV6-2/TRBV6-3 . . 12 CASSYSKETQYF TGTGCCAGCAGTTACTCGAAAGAGACCCAGTACTTC
TRBJ1-1 TRBV7-2 . . 14 CASSFEGGDTEAFF TGTGCCAGCAGCTTTGAGGGGGGGGACACTGAAGCTTTCTTT
TRBJ1-1 TRBV12-3/TRBV12-4 . . 13 CASTGDTNTEAFF TGTGCCAGCACCGGGGACACGAACACTGAAGCTTTCTTT
TRBJ2-1 TRBV6-5 . . 14 CASTRRGIGNEQFF TGTGCCAGCACAAGACGAGGGATCGGCAATGAGCAGTTCTTC
TRBJ1-5 TRBV7-8 TRBD1 . 17 CASNLGQVGASSQPQHF TGTGCCAGCAATTTGGGACAGGTCGGTGCGAGCAGCCAGCCCCAGCATTTT
TRBJ1-4 TRBV10-3 TRBD1 . 14 CAISEGQDNEKLFF TGTGCCATCAGTGAGGGACAGGATAATGAAAAACTGTTTTTT
TRBJ2-2 TRBV7-2 TRBD2 . 14 CATSSGANTGELFF TGTGCCACTTCTAGCGGGGCGAACACCGGGGAGCTGTTTTTT
TRBJ1-3 TRBV9 TRBD1 . 15 CASSKGQSSGNTIYF TGTGCCAGCAGCAAGGGACAGAGCTCTGGAAACACCATATATTTT
TRBJ1-2 TRBV28 TRBD1 . 17 CASSLEFGQGAFYGYTF TGTGCCAGCAGTTTAGAGTTCGGCCAGGGGGCATTCTATGGCTACACCTTC
TRBJ2-7 TRBV11-3 . . 14 CASSLAGGLTEQYF TGTGCCAGCAGCTTAGCCGGGGGCCTAACGGAGCAGTACTTC
TRBJ2-1 TRBV28 . . 11 CASTGTNEQFF TGTGCCAGCACGGGAACCAATGAGCAGTTCTTC
TRBJ1-4 TRBV9 . . 14 CASSANSANEKLFF TGTGCCAGCAGCGCGAACAGCGCGAATGAAAAACTGTTTTTT
TRBJ2-7 TRBV28 . . 11 CASSSNYEQYF TGTGCCAGCAGTTCCAACTACGAGCAGTACTTC
TRBJ1-1 TRBV11-1 . . 13 CASSGGWDTEAFF TGTGCCAGCAGCGGGGGGTGGGACACTGAAGCTTTCTTT
TRBJ2-1 TRBV6-6 . . 17 CASSPSGGGTAYNEQFF TGTGCCAGCAGTCCTTCGGGGGGAGGGACAGCCTACAATGAGCAGTTCTTC
TRBJ2-1 TRBV19 TRBD1 . 15 CASSIGQGAKIGQFF TGTGCCAGTAGTATAGGACAGGGGGCCAAAATCGGGCAGTTCTTC